This TCR beta chain was captured in a study of glioma-infiltrating T cells after dendritic cell vaccination. Study-level points and caveats: Estimated pretreatment TIL content predicted outcome after dendritic cell vaccination.

There are 15 residues in the CDR3. V was clipped by 7 bases and J by 0 bases; unmatched bases: 4. Germline CDR1 MNHNS, CDR2 SASEGT. Remarks on this clone: What it binds is unknown.

TCRB CDR3 was amplified from 2 ug genomic DNA or less. Here immunoSEQ multiplex PCR was the method, and the copy in TCRdb shows in-frame clones only, minus some. The data show 60,000 to 70,000 clones, 75% to 85% seen once. The TCR originated in a human donor with glioblastoma. This specimen consisted of blood, obtained before dendritic cell vaccination. This sequence joins TRBV6-1 and TRBJ1-4, with 8 bases aligning to TRBD1. CDR3: CASTNRGATNEKLFF. CDR3 nucleotides: TGTGCCAGCACCAACAGGGGGGCAACTAATGAAAAACTGTTTTTT.